This is a list of T cell receptor beta chains from one sample in a study of control samples from healthy donors and cancer patients. Assay used: immunoSEQ multiplex PCR; TCRdb lists only in-frame clones, some missing. The table lists about 90,000 clones, about 92% of them singletons. Material for sequencing was blood. The origin of the receptors is a woman aged 30 to 39 in good health. The CDR3 runs from the conserved cysteine through the conserved F or W. The order of the fields is D gene, clone size, V gene, CDR3 length, J gene, CDR3 protein, CDR3 DNA. D genes are given only for firm matches. Clone size appears in some rows only: once, few, many, or a class for an expanded clone.

-	-	TRBV27	13	TRBJ2-5	CASRGPGRETQYF	TGTGCCAGCAGGGGGCCAGGCCGTGAGACCCAGTACTTC
-	-	TRBV5-4	13	TRBJ1-2	CASSRDNYFGYTF	TGTGCCAGCAGCCGGGACAACTACTTCGGCTACACCTTC
-	-	TRBV19	13	TRBJ2-1	CASSGQSYNEQFF	TGTGCCAGTAGTGGACAGTCCTACAATGAGCAGTTCTTC
TRBD1	-	TRBV27	15	TRBJ2-7	CASSAGTGGWYEQYF	TGTGCCAGCAGTGCGGGGACAGGGGGTTGGTACGAGCAGTACTTC
-	-	TRBV12-5	13	TRBJ2-1	CASGLTPRHEQFF	TGTGCTAGTGGTTTGACCCCTAGGCATGAGCAGTTCTTC
-	once	TRBV19	17	TRBJ1-1	CASSTASLGGGVSEAFF	TGTGCCAGTAGTACCGCCTCCTTAGGGGGGGGCGTATCTGAAGCTTTCTTT
TRBD1	once	TRBV7-8	13	TRBJ1-2	CASSDRTGYGYTF	TGTGCCAGCAGCGATCGGACAGGGTATGGCTACACCTTC
-	-	TRBV20-1	11	TRBJ2-1	CSARRSGEQFF	TGCAGTGCTCGGCGTTCAGGGGAGCAGTTCTTC
TRBD2	-	TRBV30	15	TRBJ2-1	CAWRDGLAGALGQFF	TGTGCCTGGAGAGACGGACTAGCGGGGGCTCTCGGGCAGTTCTTC
TRBD1	once	TRBV9	15	TRBJ2-3	CASRRTGLLSDTQYF	TGTGCCAGCAGGCGGACAGGGCTCCTCTCAGATACGCAGTATTTT
TRBD2	-	TRBV6-2/TRBV6-3	16	TRBJ2-1	CASSYAAGGTYNEQFF	TGTGCCAGCAGTTACGCGGCGGGAGGAACTTACAATGAGCAGTTCTTC
TRBD1	-	TRBV25-1	14	TRBJ1-2	CASRPSTGNYGYTF	TGTGCCAGCAGACCATCGACAGGGAACTATGGCTACACCTTC
TRBD1	-	TRBV15	17	TRBJ1-5	CATSRDPPGQGVQPQHF	TGTGCCACCAGCAGAGATCCCCCGGGACAGGGGGTTCAGCCCCAGCATTTT
-	-	TRBV20-1	14	TRBJ2-4	CSASNIASSNIQYF	TGCAGTGCTAGTAATATTGCCTCCTCCAACATTCAGTACTTC
TRBD1	once	TRBV28	12	TRBJ1-1	CASSWMDRAAFF	TGTGCCAGCAGTTGGATGGACAGGGCTGCTTTCTTT
TRBD2	-	TRBV4-1	16	TRBJ2-5	CASSMGAGGAQETQYF	TGCGCCAGCAGCATGGGGGCGGGGGGAGCGCAAGAGACCCAGTACTTC
TRBD1	-	TRBV27	16	TRBJ2-7	CASSYRRDRVSYEQYF	TGTGCCAGCAGTTACCGGCGGGACAGGGTATCCTACGAGCAGTACTTC
-	-	TRBV29-1	14	TRBJ1-1	CSVTGPKGNTEAFF	TGCAGCGTTACGGGCCCCAAGGGCAACACTGAAGCTTTCTTT
-	few	TRBV19	14	TRBJ1-4	CASKAVATNEKLFF	TGTGCCAGTAAGGCAGTTGCAACTAATGAAAAACTGTTTTTT
TRBD1	-	TRBV28	15	TRBJ1-1	CASSSGTGATREAFF	TGTGCCAGCAGTTCCGGGACAGGGGCAACGAGGGAAGCTTTCTTT
-	-	TRBV9	13	TRBJ2-1	CASSVDLYNEQFF	TGTGCCAGCAGCGTAGATCTCTACAATGAGCAGTTCTTC
TRBD2	-	TRBV5-1	16	TRBJ2-3	CASSLVASGGLDTQYF	TGCGCCAGCAGCTTGGTGGCTAGCGGGGGTTTAGATACGCAGTATTTT
-	-	TRBV7-8	15	TRBJ2-1	CASSPRGGYHNEQFF	TGTGCCAGCAGCCCTAGAGGGGGGTACCACAATGAGCAGTTCTTC
-	-	TRBV12-3/TRBV12-4	13	TRBJ1-2	CASSLGGNYGYTF	TGTGCCAGCAGTTTAGGGGGAAACTATGGCTACACCTTC
TRBD2	-	TRBV3-1/TRBV3-2	15	TRBJ2-1	CASSSSGGHYNEQFF	TGTGCCAGCAGCAGTAGCGGGGGTCACTACAATGAGCAGTTCTTC
-	-	TRBV2	13	TRBJ2-3	CASTSQSTDTQYF	TGTGCCAGCACTTCTCAAAGCACAGATACGCAGTATTTT
-	-	TRBV27	14	TRBJ2-1	CASSFGVGVNEQFF	TGTGCCAGCAGTTTTGGGGTGGGGGTGAATGAGCAGTTCTTC
-	-	TRBV7-8	16	TRBJ1-5	CASSLDRWVVNQPQHF	TGTGCCAGCAGCTTAGATAGGTGGGTGGTAAATCAGCCCCAGCATTTT
TRBD1	-	TRBV11-3	14	TRBJ1-4	CASSSGQPNEKLFF	TGTGCCAGCAGCTCGGGACAGCCCAATGAAAAACTGTTTTTT
TRBD1	-	TRBV6-2/TRBV6-3	12	TRBJ1-3	CASSRGFDTIYF	TGTGCCAGCAGCAGGGGGTTCGACACCATATATTTT
TRBD1	once	TRBV5-1	15	TRBJ1-5	CASSPRDRVNQPQHF	TGCGCCAGCAGCCCCCGGGACAGGGTTAATCAGCCCCAGCATTTT
TRBD1	-	TRBV6-4	13	TRBJ1-3	CASRGQGGNTIYF	TGTGCCAGCAGAGGACAGGGTGGCAACACCATATATTTT
-	-	TRBV24-1	13	TRBJ1-1	CATSDLGNTEAFF	TGTGCCACCAGTGATTTAGGGAACACTGAAGCTTTCTTT
TRBD1	-	TRBV18	16	TRBJ1-6	CASSPLDRGNNSPLHF	TGTGCCAGCTCACCGCTGGACAGGGGGAATAATTCACCCCTCCACTTT